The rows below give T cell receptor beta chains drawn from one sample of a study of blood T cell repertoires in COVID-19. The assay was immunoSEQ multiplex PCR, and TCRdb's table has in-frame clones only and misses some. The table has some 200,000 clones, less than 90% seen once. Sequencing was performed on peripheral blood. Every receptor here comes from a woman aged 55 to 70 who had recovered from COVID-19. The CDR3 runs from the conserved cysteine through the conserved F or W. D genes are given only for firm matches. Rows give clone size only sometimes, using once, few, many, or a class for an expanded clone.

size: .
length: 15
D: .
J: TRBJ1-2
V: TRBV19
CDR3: CATDPGAGGNYGYTF
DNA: TGTGCCACCGACCCTGGGGCCGGGGGGAACTATGGCTACACCTTC

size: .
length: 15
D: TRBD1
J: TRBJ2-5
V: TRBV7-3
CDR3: CASSLGTGVEETQYF
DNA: TGTGCCAGCAGCCTCGGGACAGGGGTGGAAGAGACCCAGTACTTC

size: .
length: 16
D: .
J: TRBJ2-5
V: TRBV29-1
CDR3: CSVGPGGLTFQETQYF
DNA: TGCAGCGTTGGGCCCGGGGGACTCACCTTCCAAGAGACCCAGTACTTC

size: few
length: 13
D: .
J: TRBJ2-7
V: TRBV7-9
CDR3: CASSFPTAYEQYF
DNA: TGTGCCAGCAGCTTCCCGACTGCATACGAGCAGTACTTC

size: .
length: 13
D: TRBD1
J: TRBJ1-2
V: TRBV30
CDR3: CAWRKDRGYGYTF
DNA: TGTGCCTGGAGAAAAGACAGGGGATATGGCTACACCTTC

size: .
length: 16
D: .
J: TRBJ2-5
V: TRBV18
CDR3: CASSPPVPGLQETQYF
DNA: TGTGCCAGCTCACCACCGGTCCCAGGGTTGCAAGAGACCCAGTACTTC

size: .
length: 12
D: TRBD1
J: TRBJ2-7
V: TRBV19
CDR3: CASGTGVDEQYF
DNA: TGTGCCAGTGGGACAGGGGTTGACGAGCAGTACTTC

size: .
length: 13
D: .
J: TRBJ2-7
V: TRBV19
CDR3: CASSIGRAYEQYF
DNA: TGTGCCAGTAGTATAGGACGGGCCTACGAGCAGTACTTC

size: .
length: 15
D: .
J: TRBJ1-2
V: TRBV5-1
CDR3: CASSGGVSSNYGYTF
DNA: TGCGCCAGCAGCGGGGGGGTCAGCTCTAACTATGGCTACACCTTC

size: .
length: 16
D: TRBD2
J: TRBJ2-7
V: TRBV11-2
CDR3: CASSLGRTGGEDEQYF
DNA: TGTGCCAGCAGCTTAGGGCGCACGGGGGGGGAGGACGAGCAGTACTTC

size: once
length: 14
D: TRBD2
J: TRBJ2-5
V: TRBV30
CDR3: CAWHLAGGRETQYF
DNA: TGTGCCTGGCATTTAGCGGGGGGGCGTGAGACCCAGTACTTC

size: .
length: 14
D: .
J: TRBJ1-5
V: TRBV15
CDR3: CATRGGGADQPQHF
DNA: TGTGCCACCAGGGGTGGGGGGGCGGATCAGCCCCAGCATTTT

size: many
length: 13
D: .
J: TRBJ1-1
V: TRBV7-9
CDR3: CASSLFPWAGAFF
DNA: TGTGCCAGCAGCTTATTTCCATGGGCCGGAGCTTTCTTT

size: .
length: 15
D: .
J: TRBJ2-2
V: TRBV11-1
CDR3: CASSLRAGWAGELFF
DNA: TGTGCCAGCAGCTTACGTGCGGGGTGGGCCGGGGAGCTGTTTTTT

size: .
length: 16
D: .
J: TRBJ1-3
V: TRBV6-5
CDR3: CASSSPQGSSGNTIYF
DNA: TGTGCCAGCAGTTCTCCTCAGGGTTCGTCTGGAAACACCATATATTTT

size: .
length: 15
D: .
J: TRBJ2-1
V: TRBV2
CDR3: CASSGLSLVYNEQFF
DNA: TGTGCCAGCAGTGGGTTGAGTTTGGTGTACAATGAGCAGTTCTTC

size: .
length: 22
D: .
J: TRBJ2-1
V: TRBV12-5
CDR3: CASGLVPAFVYEGTYSYNEQFF
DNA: TGTGCTAGTGGTTTGGTACCCGCTTTTGTCTACGAGGGCACCTACTCCTACAATGAGCAGTTCTTC

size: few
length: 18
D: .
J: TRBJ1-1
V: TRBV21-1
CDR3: CASSKLRTVTLLNTEAFF
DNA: TGTGCCAGCAGCAAACTAAGGACAGTTACTTTATTGAACACTGAAGCTTTCTTT

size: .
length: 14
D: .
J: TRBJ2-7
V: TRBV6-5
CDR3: CASSPSGWTYEQYF
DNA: TGTGCCAGCAGTCCCAGCGGGTGGACCTACGAGCAGTACTTC

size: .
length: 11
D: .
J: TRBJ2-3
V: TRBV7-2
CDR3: CASRYTDTQYF
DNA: TGTGCCAGCAGGTACACAGATACGCAGTATTTT

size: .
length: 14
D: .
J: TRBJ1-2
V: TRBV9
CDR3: CASSVLGQNYGYTF
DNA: TGTGCCAGCAGCGTTTTAGGACAGAATTATGGCTACACCTTC

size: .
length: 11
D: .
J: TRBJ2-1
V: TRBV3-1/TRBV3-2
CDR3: CATGTYNEQFF
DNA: TGTGCCACCGGGACTTACAATGAGCAGTTCTTC

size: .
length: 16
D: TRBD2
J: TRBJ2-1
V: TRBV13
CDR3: CASSPRTSGGNNEQFF
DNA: TGTGCCAGCAGCCCACGGACTAGCGGGGGGAACAATGAGCAGTTCTTC

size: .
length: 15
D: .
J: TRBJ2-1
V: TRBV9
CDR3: CASSIGGSTYNEQFF
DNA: TGTGCCAGCAGCATTGGGGGGTCCACCTACAATGAGCAGTTCTTC

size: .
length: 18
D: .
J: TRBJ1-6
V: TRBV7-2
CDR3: CASSLLGGGWDSNSPLHF
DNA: TGTGCCAGCAGCTTATTGGGGGGAGGGTGGGACTCTAATTCACCCCTCCACTTT

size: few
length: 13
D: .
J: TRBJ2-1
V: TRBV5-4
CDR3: CASSSPRANEQFF
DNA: TGTGCCAGCAGCTCTCCGCGGGCCAATGAGCAGTTCTTC

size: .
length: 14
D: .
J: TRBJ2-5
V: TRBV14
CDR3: CASSPLAWRETQYF
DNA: TGTGCCAGCAGCCCACTAGCTTGGCGCGAGACCCAGTACTTC

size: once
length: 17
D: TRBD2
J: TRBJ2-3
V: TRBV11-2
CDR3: CASSLGASGAFGDTQYF
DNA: TGTGCCAGCAGCTTAGGGGCTAGCGGGGCTTTTGGAGATACGCAGTATTTT

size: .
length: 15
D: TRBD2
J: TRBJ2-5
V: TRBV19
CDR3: CASSLAGGPRETQYF
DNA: TGTGCCAGTAGTCTAGCGGGGGGGCCCCGTGAGACCCAGTACTTC

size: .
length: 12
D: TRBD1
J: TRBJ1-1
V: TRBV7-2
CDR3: CASSLYRGVAFF
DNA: TGTGCCAGCAGCCTCTACAGGGGAGTCGCTTTCTTT

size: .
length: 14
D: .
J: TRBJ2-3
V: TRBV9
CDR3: CASSVVYTTDTQYF
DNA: TGTGCCAGCAGCGTAGTCTATACCACAGATACGCAGTATTTT

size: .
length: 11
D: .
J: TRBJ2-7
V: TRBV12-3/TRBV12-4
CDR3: CASSLSGEQYF
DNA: TGTGCCAGCAGTTTGTCGGGGGAGCAGTACTTC

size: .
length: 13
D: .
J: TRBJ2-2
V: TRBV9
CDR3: CASSVDYTGELFF
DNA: TGTGCCAGCAGCGTGGACTACACCGGGGAGCTGTTTTTT

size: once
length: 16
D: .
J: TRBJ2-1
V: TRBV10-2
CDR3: CASSERLVTSYNEQFF
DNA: TGCGCCAGCAGTGAGAGACTAGTAACCTCCTACAATGAGCAGTTCTTC

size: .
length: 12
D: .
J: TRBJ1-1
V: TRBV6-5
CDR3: CASSYEGGEAFF
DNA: TGTGCCAGCAGTTATGAAGGGGGTGAAGCTTTCTTT

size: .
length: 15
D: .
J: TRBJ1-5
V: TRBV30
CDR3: CAWSPPGRGKIDQHF
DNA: TGTGCCTGGAGTCCCCCCGGGAGGGGGAAGATTGACCAGCATTTT

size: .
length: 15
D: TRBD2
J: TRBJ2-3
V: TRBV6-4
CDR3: CASSDLAGGTDTQYF
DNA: TGTGCCAGCAGCGACCTAGCGGGGGGCACAGATACGCAGTATTTT

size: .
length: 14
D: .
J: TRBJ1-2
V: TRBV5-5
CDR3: CASSSRDRRHGYTF
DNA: TGTGCCAGCAGCTCCCGCGACAGGAGACACGGCTACACCTTC

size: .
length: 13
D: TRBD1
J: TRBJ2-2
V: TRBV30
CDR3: CAWSEGAAGELFF
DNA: TGTGCCTGGAGTGAGGGGGCCGCCGGGGAGCTGTTTTTT

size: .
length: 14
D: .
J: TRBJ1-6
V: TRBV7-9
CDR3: CASRPGTTNSPLHF
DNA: TGTGCCAGCAGGCCGGGGACAACTAATTCACCCCTCCACTTT

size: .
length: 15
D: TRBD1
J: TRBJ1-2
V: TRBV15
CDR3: CATSREPGQYYGYTF
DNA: TGTGCCACCAGCAGAGAACCGGGACAGTACTATGGCTACACCTTC

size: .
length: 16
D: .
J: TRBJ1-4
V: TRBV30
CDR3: CAWSVLPQAKGEKLFF
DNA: TGTGCCTGGAGTGTTCTCCCACAGGCGAAAGGCGAAAAACTGTTTTTT

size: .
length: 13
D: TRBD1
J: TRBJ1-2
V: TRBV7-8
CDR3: CASSLGQGDGYTF
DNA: TGTGCCAGCAGCCTAGGACAGGGGGATGGCTACACCTTC

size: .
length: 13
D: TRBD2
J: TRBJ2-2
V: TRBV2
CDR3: CVQRRGENGELFF
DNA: TGTGTTCAACGGCGGGGGGAGAACGGGGAGCTGTTTTTT

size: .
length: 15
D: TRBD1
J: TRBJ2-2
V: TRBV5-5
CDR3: CASSADRTGTGELFF
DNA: TGTGCCAGCAGCGCAGACAGGACAGGAACCGGGGAGCTGTTTTTT

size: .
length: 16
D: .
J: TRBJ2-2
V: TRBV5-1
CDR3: CASSPSAGSNTGELFF
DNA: TGCGCCAGCAGTCCTTCGGCAGGTTCGAACACCGGGGAGCTGTTTTTT

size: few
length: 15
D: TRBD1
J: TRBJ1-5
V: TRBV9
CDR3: CASSEGQGSHQPQHF
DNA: TGTGCCAGCAGCGAGGGACAGGGAAGCCATCAGCCCCAGCATTTT

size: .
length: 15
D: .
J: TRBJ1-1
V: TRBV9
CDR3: CASSTPVLENTEAFF
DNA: TGTGCCAGCAGCACCCCCGTTTTAGAGAACACTGAAGCTTTCTTT

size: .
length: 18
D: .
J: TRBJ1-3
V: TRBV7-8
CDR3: CASSSYGPRSGSGNTIYF
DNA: TGTGCCAGCAGCTCTTACGGGCCCAGGAGCGGCTCTGGAAACACCATATATTTT

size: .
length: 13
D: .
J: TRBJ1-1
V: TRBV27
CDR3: CASSPQRGTEAFF
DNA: TGTGCCAGCAGTCCCCAACGGGGCACTGAAGCTTTCTTT

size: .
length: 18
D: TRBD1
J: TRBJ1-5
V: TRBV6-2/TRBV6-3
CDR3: CASSRFGTGAYSNQPQHF
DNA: TGTGCCAGCAGCCGCTTCGGGACAGGGGCTTATAGCAATCAGCCCCAGCATTTT